The rows below give T cell receptor beta chains drawn from one sample of a study of identical twins. Via MiXCR, TCRdb re-called the 5' RACE reads, giving one row per CDR3 protein. Of 750,000 to 950,000 distinct CDR3 sequences in the sample, around 12% were seen once. The data were also submitted as part of a second study, on yellow fever vaccine responses in identical twins.

Sequencing was done on a sample of PBMCs. These receptor sequences come from a woman between 18 and 30 years old in good health. Each CDR3 is given with its conserved first and last residue. D genes are given only for firm matches. Not all rows give a size; the values are once, few, many and, for expanded clones, a class.

j_call clone_size v_call d_call cdr3_aa cdr3_nt
TRBJ2-2 - TRBV2 TRBD2 CASEPGLAIIGELFF TGTGCCAGCGAGCCTGGACTAGCGATAATCGGGGAGCTGTTTTTT
TRBJ2-7 many TRBV5-5 - CASSLAASEPYEQYF TGTGCCAGCAGCTTGGCGGCTAGCGAACCCTACGAGCAGTACTTC
TRBJ1-1 - TRBV20-1 - CSAPNGGGVNTEAFF TGCAGTGCCCCAAATGGGGGCGGGGTGAACACTGAAGCTTTCTTT
TRBJ2-1 few TRBV4-1 TRBD1 CASSQGQGDEQFF TGCGCCAGCAGCCAAGGGCAGGGGGATGAGCAGTTCTTC
TRBJ2-5 many TRBV4-2 TRBD2 CASSDSGRLETQYF TGTGCCAGCAGCGATAGCGGGAGGTTGGAGACCCAGTACTTC
TRBJ1-2 many TRBV4-1 - CASSQGPIGNYGYTF TGCGCCAGCAGCCAAGGTCCTATTGGGAACTATGGCTACACCTTC
TRBJ2-2 many TRBV5-1 - CASSLGAGNTGELFF TGCGCCAGCAGCTTGGGGGCAGGGAACACCGGGGAGCTGTTTTTT
TRBJ1-4 few TRBV20-1 - CSARDWEGLGANEKLFF TGCAGTGCTAGAGATTGGGAGGGATTGGGAGCTAATGAAAAACTGTTTTTT
TRBJ1-2 - TRBV5-1 - CASIPGPSENYGYTF TGCGCCAGCATTCCCGGACCGAGTGAGAACTATGGCTACACCTTC
TRBJ2-5 - TRBV5-1 TRBD1 CASLPGQGMETQYF TGCGCCAGTTTACCGGGACAGGGTATGGAGACCCAGTACTTC
TRBJ2-1 few TRBV2 - CASTHGPTPNEQFF TGTGCCAGCACCCATGGCCCCACACCCAATGAGCAGTTCTTC
TRBJ2-1 - TRBV14 TRBD1 CASSQGGTGLNEQFF TGTGCCAGCAGCCAAGGTGGGACAGGGTTGAATGAGCAGTTCTTC
TRBJ1-2 many TRBV5-1 - CASSNSNYGYTF TGCGCCAGCAGCAACAGTAACTATGGCTACACCTTC
TRBJ2-3 few TRBV7-9 TRBD1 CASSPIQGWTDTQYF TGTGCCAGCAGCCCGATACAGGGGTGGACAGATACGCAGTATTTT
TRBJ2-3 few TRBV15 TRBD2 CATSRGTFRLGGDTQYF TGTGCCACCAGCAGGGGCACCTTTAGGTTGGGAGGGGATACGCAGTATTTT
TRBJ2-1 - TRBV7-9 - CASSSPYSEQFF TGTGCCAGCAGCTCCCCATATAGTGAGCAGTTCTTC
TRBJ2-5 few TRBV20-1 - CSARGTAKGWETQYF TGCAGTGCCAGAGGCACAGCAAAGGGATGGGAGACCCAGTACTTC
TRBJ2-2 - TRBV20-1 TRBD2 CSAFKRGAWVGELFF TGCAGTGCTTTTAAGCGGGGCGCCTGGGTTGGGGAGCTGTTTTTT
TRBJ1-1 - TRBV6-5 - CASSYSPGAGAFF TGTGCCAGCAGTTATAGCCCCGGGGCCGGAGCTTTCTTT
TRBJ1-2 - TRBV28 TRBD1 CASSSQGPSGYTF TGTGCCAGCAGTTCACAGGGGCCCAGCGGCTACACCTTC
TRBJ2-3 - TRBV14 TRBD2 CASSQVRLAGGRDTQYF TGTGCCAGCAGCCAAGTGAGACTAGCGGGGGGGCGAGATACGCAGTATTTT
TRBJ2-2 - TRBV20-1 - CSASGTLNTGELFF TGCAGTGCTTCCGGGACCTTGAACACCGGGGAGCTGTTTTTT
TRBJ2-1 few TRBV10-1 TRBD2 CATQGATSGSGKQFF TGCGCCACCCAGGGAGCTACTAGCGGGAGCGGGAAGCAGTTCTTC
TRBJ1-4 few TRBV11-1 - CASSLRSSSRTTNEKLFF TGTGCCAGCAGCCTAAGGAGCTCTTCTCGTACAACTAATGAAAAACTGTTTTTT
TRBJ2-7 few TRBV4-1 - CASSQDPGRGDEQYF TGCGCCAGCAGCCAAGATCCGGGCAGGGGGGACGAGCAGTACTTC
TRBJ2-2 - TRBV5-6 TRBD1 CASSFGTGAGELFF TGTGCCAGCAGCTTCGGGACAGGGGCCGGGGAGCTGTTTTTT
TRBJ2-7 few TRBV10-3 TRBD2 CATLPVAGYYEQYF TGTGCCACACTACCCGTAGCGGGATACTACGAGCAGTACTTC
TRBJ2-3 few TRBV20-1 TRBD2 CSARDRPRGSGPTDTQYF TGCAGTGCTAGAGATAGACCAAGAGGTAGCGGGCCCACAGATACGCAGTATTTT
TRBJ1-5 many TRBV12-3/TRBV12-4 - CASRRTGEPQHF TGTGCCAGCAGAAGGACCGGGGAGCCCCAGCATTTT
TRBJ2-4 - TRBV19 - CASKRGNIQYF TGTGCCAGTAAGAGGGGGAACATTCAGTACTTC
TRBJ2-2 few TRBV7-8 - CASSLGQAGPTGELFF TGTGCCAGCAGCTTAGGACAGGCGGGTCCGACCGGGGAGCTGTTTTTT
TRBJ1-4 many TRBV7-9 - CASSFVLDSNEKLFF TGTGCCAGCAGCTTTGTCCTAGACAGTAATGAAAAACTGTTTTTT
TRBJ2-5 few TRBV11-2 - CASSFGEKETQYF TGTGCCAGCAGCTTCGGGGAGAAAGAGACCCAGTACTTC
TRBJ2-4 - TRBV5-5 TRBD1 CASSLLAGTANF TGTGCCAGCAGCCTATTGGCCGGGACAGCCAACTTC
TRBJ1-5 - TRBV19 - CASSISPNSNQPQHF TGTGCCAGTAGTATCTCCCCGAATAGCAATCAGCCCCAGCATTTT
TRBJ2-5 - TRBV11-2 - CASSLGGMQETQYF TGTGCCAGCAGCTTAGGCGGGATGCAAGAGACCCAGTACTTC
TRBJ2-7 few TRBV7-9 - CASSFRSSYYEQYF TGTGCCAGCAGCTTCCGGAGCTCCTACTACGAGCAGTACTTC
TRBJ2-1 - TRBV7-2 TRBD2 CASSLAGLAQEQFF TGTGCCAGCAGCTTAGCGGGACTAGCTCAAGAGCAGTTCTTC